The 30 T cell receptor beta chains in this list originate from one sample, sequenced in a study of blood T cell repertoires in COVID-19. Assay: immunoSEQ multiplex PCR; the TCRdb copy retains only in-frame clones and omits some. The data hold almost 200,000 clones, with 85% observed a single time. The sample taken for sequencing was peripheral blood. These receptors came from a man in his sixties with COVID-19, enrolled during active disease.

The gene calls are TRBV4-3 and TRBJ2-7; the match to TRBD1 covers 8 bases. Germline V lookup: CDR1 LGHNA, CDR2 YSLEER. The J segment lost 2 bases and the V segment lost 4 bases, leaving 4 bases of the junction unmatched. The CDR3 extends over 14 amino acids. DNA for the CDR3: TGCGCCAGCAGCCGAGGGACAGGAGCCTACGAGCAGTACTTC. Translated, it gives CASSRGTGAYEQYF.

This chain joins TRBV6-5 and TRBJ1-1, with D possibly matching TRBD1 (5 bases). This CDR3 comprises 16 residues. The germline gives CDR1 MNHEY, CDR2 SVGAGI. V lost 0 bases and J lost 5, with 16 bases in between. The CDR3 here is CASSYSSFGAGTEAFF. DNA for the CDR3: TGTGCCAGCAGTTACTCTTCGTTTGGGGCGGGGACTGAAGCTTTCTTT.

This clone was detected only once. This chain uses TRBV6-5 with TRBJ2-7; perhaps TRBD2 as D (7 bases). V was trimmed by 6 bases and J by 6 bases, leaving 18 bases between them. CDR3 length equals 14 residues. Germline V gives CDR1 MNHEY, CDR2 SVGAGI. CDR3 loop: CASRVEAGAGEQYF. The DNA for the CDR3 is TGTGCCAGCAGGGTGGAGGCGGGGGCGGGCGAGCAGTACTTC.

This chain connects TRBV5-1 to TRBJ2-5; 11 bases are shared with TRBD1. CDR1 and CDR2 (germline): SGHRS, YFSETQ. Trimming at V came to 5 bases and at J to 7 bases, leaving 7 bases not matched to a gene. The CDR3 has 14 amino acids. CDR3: CASSRDRGMGTQYF. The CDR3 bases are TGCGCCAGCAGTCGGGACAGGGGGATGGGGACCCAGTACTTC.

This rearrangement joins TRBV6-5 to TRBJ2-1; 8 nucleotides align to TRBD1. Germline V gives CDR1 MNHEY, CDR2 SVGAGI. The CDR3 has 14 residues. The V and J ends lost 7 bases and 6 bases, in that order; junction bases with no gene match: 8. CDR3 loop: CASTPRDRRNEQFF. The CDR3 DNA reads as TGTGCCAGCACTCCCCGGGACAGGCGCAATGAGCAGTTCTTC.

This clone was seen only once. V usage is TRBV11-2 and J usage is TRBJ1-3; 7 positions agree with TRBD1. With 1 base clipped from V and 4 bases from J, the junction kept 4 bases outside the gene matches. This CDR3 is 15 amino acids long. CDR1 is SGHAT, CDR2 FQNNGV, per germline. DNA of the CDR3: TGTGCCAGCAGCTTAGGACAGGGAATGGGAAACACCATATATTTT. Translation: CASSLGQGMGNTIYF.

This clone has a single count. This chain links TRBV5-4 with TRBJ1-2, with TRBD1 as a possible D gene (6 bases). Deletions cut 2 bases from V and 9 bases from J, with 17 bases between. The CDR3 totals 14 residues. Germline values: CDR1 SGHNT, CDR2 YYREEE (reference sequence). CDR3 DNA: TGTGCCAGCAGCTTCCTGGACAGTCCGGGCAGCTACACCTTC. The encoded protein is CASSFLDSPGSYTF.

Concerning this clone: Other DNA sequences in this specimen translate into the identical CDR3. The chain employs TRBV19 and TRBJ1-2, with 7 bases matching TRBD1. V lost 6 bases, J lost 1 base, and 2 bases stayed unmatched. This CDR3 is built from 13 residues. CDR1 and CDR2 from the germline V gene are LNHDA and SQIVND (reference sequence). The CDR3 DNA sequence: TGTGCCAGTAGCAGACAGGGTAACTATGGCTACACCTTC. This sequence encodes CASSRQGNYGYTF.

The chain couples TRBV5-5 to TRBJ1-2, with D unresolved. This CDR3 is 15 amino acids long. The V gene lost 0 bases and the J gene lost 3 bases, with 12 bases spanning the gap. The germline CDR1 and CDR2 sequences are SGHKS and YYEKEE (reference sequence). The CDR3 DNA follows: TGTGCCAGCAGCTTGGCCCTTGAGGGTCACTATGGCTACACCTTC. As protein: CASSLALEGHYGYTF.

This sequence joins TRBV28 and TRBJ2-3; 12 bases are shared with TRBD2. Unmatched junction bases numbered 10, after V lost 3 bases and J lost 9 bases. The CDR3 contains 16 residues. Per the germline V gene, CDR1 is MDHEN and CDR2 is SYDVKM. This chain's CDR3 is CASSLAPSGRARTQYF. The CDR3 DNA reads TGTGCCAGCAGTTTGGCCCCTAGCGGGAGGGCTCGGACGCAGTATTTT.

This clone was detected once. Here the CDR3 DNA reads TGTGCCAGCAGAGCCCAGGGGTTTTATTCACCCCTCCACTTT. Translation: CASRAQGFYSPLHF. The chain carries TRBV28 and TRBJ1-6; tentative D call: TRBD1 (6 bases). CDR3 length: 14 residues. Trimming left V 6 bases short and J 8 bases short, with 14 bases between. CDR1 and CDR2 from the germline V gene are MDHEN and SYDVKM.

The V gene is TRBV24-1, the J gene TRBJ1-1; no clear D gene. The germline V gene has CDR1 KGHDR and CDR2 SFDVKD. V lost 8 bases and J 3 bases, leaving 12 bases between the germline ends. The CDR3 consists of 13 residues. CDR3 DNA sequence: TGTGCCACCATTGTGGTCCGAGACACTGAAGCTTTCTTT. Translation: CATIVVRDTEAFF.

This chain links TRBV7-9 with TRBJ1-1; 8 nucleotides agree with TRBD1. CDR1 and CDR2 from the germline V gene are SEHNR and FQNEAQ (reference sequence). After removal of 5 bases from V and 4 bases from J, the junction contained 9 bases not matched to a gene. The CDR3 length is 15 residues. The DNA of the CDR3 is TGTGCCAGCAGCGTACAGGGGGGAGTTGGCACTGAAGCTTTCTTT. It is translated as CASSVQGGVGTEAFF.

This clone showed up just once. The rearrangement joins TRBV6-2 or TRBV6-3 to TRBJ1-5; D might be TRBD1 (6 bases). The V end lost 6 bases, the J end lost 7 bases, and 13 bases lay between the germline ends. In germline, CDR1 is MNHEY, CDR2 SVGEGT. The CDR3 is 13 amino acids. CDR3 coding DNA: TGTGCCAGCAGCCCGTTAGGGGGACAGCCCCAGCATTTT. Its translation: CASSPLGGQPQHF.

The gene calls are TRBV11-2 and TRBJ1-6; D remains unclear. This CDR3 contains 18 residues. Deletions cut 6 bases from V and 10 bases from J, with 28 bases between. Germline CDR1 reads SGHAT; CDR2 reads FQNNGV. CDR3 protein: CASSPRGPGHSPRSPLHF. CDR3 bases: TGTGCCAGCAGTCCTCGAGGGCCAGGCCATTCCCCCCGATCACCCCTCCACTTT.

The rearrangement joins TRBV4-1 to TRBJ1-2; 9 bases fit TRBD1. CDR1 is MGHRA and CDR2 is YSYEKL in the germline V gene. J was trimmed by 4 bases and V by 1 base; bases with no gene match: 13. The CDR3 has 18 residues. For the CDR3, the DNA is TGCGCCAGCAGCCAAGCCGGTTTTCCCGGGACAGGGATCTATGGCTACACCTTC. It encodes CASSQAGFPGTGIYGYTF.

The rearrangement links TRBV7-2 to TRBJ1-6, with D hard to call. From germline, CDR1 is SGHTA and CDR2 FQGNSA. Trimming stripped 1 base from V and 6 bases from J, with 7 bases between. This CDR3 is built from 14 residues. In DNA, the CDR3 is TGTGCCAGCAGCTTAGGAACAGTTAATTCACCCCTCCACTTT. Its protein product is CASSLGTVNSPLHF.

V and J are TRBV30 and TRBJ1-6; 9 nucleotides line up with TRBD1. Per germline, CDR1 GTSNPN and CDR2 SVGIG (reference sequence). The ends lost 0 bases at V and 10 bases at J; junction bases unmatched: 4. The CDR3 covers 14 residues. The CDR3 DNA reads TGTGCCTGGAGTGTAGGGACAGGGAAGTCACCCCTCCACTTT. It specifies CAWSVGTGKSPLHF. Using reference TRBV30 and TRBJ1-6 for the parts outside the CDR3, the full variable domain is SQTIHQWPATLVQPVGSPLSLECTVEGTSNPNLYWYRQAAGRGLQLLFYSVGIGQISSEVPQNLSASRPQDRQFILSSKKLLLSDSGFYLCAWSVGTGKSPLHFGNGTRLTVT.

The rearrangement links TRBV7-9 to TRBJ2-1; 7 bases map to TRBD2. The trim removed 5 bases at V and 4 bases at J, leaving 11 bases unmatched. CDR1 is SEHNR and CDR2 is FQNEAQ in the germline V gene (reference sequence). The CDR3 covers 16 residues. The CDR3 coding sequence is TGTGCCAGCAGCCCAATGGGAGGGACGCGGTACAATGAGCAGTTCTTC. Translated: CASSPMGGTRYNEQFF.

The CDR3 is CASSQISGRALNEQFF. The CDR3 DNA sequence: TGTGCCAGCAGCCAGATTAGCGGGAGGGCCTTAAATGAGCAGTTCTTC. The V gene is TRBV4-2, the J gene TRBJ2-1, with 11 bases identical to TRBD2. CDR1 LGHNA and CDR2 YNFKEQ come from the germline V gene. The CDR3 contains 16 residues. Trimming at V came to 3 bases and at J to 7 bases, leaving 8 bases not matched to a gene.

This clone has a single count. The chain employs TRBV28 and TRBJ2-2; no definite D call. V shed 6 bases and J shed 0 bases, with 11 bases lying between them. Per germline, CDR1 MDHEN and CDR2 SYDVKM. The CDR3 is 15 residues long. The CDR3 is CASRSYPANTGELFF. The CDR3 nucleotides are TGTGCCAGCAGGTCGTATCCCGCGAACACCGGGGAGCTGTTTTTT.

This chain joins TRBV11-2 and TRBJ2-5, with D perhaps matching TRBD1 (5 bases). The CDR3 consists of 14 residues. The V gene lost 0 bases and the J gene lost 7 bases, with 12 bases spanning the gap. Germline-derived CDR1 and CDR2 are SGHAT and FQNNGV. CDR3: CASSLDYRGGTQYF. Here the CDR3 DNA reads TGTGCCAGCAGCTTAGATTATAGGGGTGGGACCCAGTACTTC.

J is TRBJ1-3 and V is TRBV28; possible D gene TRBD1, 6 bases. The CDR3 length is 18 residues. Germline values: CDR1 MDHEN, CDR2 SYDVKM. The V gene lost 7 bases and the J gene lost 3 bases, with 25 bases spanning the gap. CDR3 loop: CASTPRGGAREGGNTIYF. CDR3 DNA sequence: TGTGCCAGCACCCCCCGCGGGGGCGCCCGTGAAGGTGGAAACACCATATATTTT.

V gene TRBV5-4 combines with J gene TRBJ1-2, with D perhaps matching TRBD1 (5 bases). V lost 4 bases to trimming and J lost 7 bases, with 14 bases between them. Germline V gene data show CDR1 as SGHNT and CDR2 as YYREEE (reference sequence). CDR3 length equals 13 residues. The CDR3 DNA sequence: TGTGCCAGCAGCCCTGCGGGGGATTCTGGCTACACCTTC. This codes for CASSPAGDSGYTF.

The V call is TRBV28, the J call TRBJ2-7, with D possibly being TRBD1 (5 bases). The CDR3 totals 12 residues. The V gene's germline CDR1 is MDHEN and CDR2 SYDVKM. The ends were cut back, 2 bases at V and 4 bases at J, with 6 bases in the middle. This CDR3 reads CASSLKGYEQYF. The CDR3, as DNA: TGTGCCAGCAGTTTAAAGGGGTACGAGCAGTACTTC.

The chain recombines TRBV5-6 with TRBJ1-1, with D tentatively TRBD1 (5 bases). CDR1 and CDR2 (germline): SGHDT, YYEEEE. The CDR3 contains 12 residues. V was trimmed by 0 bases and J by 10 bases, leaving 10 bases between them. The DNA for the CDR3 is TGTGCCAGCAGCTTGGGAAGGGGTTCAGCTTTCTTT. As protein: CASSLGRGSAFF.

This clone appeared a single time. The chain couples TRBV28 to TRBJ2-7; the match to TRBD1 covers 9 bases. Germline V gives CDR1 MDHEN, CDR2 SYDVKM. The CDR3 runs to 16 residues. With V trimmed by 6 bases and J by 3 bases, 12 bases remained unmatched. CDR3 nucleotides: TGTGCCAGCAGACCAAACTACGGGACAGGGAACTACGAGCAGTACTTC. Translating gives CASRPNYGTGNYEQYF.

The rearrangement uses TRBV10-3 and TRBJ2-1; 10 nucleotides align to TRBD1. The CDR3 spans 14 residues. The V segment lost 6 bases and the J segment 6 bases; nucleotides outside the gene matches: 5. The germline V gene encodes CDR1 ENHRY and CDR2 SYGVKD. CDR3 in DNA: TGTGCCATCAGGACAGGGGGCCTCTCCAATGAGCAGTTCTTC. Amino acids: CAIRTGGLSNEQFF.

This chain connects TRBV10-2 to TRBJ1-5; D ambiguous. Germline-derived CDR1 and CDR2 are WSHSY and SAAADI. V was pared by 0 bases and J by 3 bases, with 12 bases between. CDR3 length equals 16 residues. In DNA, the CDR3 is TGCGCCAGCAGTGAGTCGCGAGGGCCCTTCAATCAGCCCCAGCATTTT. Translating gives CASSESRGPFNQPQHF.

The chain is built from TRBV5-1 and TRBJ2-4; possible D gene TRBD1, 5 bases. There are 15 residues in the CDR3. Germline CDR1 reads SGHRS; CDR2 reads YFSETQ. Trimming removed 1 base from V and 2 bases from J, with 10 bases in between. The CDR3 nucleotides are TGCGCCAGCAGCTTGCAGGGTACTACCAAAAACATTCAGTACTTC. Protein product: CASSLQGTTKNIQYF.